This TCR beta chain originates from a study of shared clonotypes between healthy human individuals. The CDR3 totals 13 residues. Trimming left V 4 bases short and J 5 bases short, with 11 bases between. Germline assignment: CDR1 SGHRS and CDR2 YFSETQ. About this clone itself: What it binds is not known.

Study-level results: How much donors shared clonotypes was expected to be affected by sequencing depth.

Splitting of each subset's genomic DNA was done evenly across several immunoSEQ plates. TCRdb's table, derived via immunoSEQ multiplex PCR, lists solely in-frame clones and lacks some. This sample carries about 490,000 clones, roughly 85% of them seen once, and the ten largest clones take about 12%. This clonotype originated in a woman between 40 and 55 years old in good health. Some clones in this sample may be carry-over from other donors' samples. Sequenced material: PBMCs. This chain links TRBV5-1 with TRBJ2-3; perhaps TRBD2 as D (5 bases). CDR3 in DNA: TGCGCCAGCAGCCCGAGGAGCGGAGATACGCAGTATTTT. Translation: CASSPRSGDTQYF.